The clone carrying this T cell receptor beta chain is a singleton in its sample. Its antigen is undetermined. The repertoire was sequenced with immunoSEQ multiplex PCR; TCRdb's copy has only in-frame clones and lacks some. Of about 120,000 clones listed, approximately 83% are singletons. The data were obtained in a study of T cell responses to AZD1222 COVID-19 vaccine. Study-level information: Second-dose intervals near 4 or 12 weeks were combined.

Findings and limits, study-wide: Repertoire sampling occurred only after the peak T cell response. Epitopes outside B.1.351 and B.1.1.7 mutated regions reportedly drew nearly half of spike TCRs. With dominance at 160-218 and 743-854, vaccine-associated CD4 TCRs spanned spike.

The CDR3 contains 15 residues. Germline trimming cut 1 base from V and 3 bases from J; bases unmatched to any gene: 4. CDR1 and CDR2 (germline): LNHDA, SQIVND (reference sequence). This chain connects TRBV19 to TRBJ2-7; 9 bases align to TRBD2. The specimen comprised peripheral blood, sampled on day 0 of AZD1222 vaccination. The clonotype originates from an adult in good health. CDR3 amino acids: CASSIALAGIYEQYF. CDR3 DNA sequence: TGTGCCAGTAGTATAGCCCTAGCGGGGATCTACGAGCAGTACTTC.